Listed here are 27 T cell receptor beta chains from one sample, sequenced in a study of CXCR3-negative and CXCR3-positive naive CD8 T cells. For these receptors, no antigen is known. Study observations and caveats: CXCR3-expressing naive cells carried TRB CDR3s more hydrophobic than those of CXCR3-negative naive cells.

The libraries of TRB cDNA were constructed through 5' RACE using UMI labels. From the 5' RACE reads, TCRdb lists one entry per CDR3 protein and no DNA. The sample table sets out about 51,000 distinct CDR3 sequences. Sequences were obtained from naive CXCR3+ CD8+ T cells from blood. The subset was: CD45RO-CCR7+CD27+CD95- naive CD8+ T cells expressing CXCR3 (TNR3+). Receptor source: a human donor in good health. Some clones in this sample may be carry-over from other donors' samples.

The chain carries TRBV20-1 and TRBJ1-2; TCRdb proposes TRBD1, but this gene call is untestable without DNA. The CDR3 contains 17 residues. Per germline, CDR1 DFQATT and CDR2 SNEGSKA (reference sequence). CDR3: CSARDTGGASSNYGYTF.

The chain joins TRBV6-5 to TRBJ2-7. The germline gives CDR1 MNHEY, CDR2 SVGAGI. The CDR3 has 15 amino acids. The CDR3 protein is CASSYSIAEAYEQYF.

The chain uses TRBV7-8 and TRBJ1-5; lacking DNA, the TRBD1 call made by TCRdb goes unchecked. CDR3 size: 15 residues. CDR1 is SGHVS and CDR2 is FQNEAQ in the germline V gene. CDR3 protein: CASSLADSSNQPQHF.

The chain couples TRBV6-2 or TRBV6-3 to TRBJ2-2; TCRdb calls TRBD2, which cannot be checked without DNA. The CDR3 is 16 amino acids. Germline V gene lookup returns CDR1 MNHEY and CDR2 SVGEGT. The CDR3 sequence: CASSYRASGGTGELFF.

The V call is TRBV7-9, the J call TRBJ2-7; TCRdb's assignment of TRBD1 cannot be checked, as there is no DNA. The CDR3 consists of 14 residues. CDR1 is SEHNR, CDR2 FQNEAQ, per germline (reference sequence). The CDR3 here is CASSSGVIATEQYF.

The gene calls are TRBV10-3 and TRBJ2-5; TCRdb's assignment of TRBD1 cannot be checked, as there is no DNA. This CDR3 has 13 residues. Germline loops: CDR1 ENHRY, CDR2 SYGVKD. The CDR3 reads CAISAGTAETQYF.

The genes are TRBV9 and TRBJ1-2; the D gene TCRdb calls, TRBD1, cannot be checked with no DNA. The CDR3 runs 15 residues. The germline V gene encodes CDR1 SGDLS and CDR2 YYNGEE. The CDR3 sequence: CASSVEGGGSYGYTF.

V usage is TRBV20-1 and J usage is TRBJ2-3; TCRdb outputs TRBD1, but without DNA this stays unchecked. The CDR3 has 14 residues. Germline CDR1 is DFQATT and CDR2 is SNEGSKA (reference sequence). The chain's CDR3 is CSARVRDTPDTQYF.

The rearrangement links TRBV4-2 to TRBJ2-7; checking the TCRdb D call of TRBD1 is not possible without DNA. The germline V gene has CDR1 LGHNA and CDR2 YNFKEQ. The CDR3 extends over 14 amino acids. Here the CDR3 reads CASSPTWDTYEQYF.

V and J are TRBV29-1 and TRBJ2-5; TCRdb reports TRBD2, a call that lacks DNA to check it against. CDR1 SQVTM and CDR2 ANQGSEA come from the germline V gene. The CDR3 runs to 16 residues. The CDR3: CSVEGLAGGHRETQYF.

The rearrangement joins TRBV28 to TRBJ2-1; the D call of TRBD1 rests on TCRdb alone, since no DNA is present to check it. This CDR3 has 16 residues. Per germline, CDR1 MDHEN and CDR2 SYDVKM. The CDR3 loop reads CASSSESGIGGNEQFF.

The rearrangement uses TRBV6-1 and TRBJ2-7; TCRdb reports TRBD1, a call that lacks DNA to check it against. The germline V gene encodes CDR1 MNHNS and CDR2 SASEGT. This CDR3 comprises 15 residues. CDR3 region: CASSELSLSPYEQYF.

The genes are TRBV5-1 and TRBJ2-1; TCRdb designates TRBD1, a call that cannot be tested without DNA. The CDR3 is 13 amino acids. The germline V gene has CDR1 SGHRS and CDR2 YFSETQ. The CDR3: CASGPGRRNEQFF.

This chain's CDR3 is CSVHREGPVNEQFF. This chain links TRBV29-1 with TRBJ2-1; the TCRdb call, TRBD2, lacks DNA for checking. CDR3 length: 14 residues. Germline V lookup: CDR1 SQVTM, CDR2 ANQGSEA.

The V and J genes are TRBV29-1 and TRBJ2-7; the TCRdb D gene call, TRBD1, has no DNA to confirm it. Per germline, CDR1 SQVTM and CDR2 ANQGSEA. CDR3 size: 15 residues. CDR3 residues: CSVAYPGDRGYEQYF.

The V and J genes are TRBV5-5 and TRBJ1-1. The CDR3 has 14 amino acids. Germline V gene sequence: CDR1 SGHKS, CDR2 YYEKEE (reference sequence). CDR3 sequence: CASSFGEFNTEAFF.

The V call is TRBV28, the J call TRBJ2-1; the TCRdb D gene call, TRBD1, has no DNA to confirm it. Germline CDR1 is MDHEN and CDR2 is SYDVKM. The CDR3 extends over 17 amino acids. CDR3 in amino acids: CASSFPPGVGFEDEQFF.

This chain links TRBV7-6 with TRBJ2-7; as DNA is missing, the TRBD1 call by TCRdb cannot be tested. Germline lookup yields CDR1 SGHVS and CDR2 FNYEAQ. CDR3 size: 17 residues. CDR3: CASSPGTGGLVSYEQYF.

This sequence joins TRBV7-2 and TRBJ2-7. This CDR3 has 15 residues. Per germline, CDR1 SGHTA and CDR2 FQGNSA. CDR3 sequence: CASSFASGRYHEQYF. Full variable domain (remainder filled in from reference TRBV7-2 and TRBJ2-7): GAGVSQSPSNKVTEKGKDVELRCDPISGHTALYWYRQSLGQGLEFLIYFQGNSAPDKSGLPSDRFSAERTGGSVSTLTIQRTQQEDSAVYLCASSFASGRYHEQYFGPGTRLTVT.

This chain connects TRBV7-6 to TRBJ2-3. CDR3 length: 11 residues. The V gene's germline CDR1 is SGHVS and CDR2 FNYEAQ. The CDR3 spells CASSLKDTQYF.

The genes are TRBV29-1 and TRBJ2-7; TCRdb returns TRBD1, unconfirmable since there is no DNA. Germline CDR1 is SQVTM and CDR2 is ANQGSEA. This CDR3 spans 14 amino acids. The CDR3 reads CSGMTGANSYEQYF.

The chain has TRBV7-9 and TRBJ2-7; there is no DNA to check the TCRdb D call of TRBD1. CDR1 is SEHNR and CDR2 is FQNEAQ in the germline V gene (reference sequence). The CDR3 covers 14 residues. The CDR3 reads CASSPGGGWYEQYF.

This chain's CDR3 is CASSFGAGGPETQYF. The V and J genes are TRBV12-3 or TRBV12-4 and TRBJ2-5; absent DNA, TCRdb's TRBD2 call cannot be checked. The CDR3 consists of 15 residues.

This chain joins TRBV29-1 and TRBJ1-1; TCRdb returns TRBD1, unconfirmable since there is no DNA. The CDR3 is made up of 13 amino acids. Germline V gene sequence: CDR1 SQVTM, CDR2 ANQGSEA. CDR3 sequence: CSVVGAVSTEAFF.

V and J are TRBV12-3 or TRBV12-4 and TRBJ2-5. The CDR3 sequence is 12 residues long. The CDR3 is CASSFAHETQYF.

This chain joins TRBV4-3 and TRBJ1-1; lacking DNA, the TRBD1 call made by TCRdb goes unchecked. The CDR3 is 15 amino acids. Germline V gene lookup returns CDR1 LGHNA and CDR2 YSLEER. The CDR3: CASSQDQGAYTEAFF.

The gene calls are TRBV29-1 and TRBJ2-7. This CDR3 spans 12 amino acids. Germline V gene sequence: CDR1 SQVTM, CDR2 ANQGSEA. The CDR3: CSVGWSMYEQYF.